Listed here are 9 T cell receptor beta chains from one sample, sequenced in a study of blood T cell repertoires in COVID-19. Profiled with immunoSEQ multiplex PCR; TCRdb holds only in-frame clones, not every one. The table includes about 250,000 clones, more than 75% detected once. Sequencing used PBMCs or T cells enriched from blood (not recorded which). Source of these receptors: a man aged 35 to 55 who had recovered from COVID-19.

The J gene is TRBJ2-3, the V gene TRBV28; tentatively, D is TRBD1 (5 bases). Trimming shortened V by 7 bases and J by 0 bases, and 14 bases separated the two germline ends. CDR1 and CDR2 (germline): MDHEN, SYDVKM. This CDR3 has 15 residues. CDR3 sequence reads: CASTQDRYSTDTQYF. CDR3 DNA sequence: TGTGCCAGCACCCAAGACAGATATAGCACAGATACGCAGTATTTT.

CDR3 protein: CAIREDSSTYTEAFF. As DNA, the CDR3 is TGTGCCATCAGGGAGGACAGCTCCACCTACACTGAAGCTTTCTTT. This chain connects TRBV10-3 to TRBJ1-1; D may be TRBD1 (6 bases). CDR3 length: 15 residues. V was trimmed by 6 bases and J by 3 bases, leaving 17 bases between them. Germline V lookup: CDR1 ENHRY, CDR2 SYGVKD.

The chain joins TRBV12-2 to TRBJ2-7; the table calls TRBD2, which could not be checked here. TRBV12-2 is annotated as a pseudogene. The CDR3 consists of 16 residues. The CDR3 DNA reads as TGTGCAAGTCGCTTAGGAGGTGACGATTCATCTCAAGAGCAGTACTTC. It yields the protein CASRLGGDDSSQEQYF.

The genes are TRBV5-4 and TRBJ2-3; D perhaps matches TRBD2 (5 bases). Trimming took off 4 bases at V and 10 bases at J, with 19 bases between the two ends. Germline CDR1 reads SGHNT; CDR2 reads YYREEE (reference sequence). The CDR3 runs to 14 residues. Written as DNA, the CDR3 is TGTGCCAGCAGCCCTCCAGGACGCTCGGAGGCGCAGTATTTT. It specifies CASSPPGRSEAQYF.

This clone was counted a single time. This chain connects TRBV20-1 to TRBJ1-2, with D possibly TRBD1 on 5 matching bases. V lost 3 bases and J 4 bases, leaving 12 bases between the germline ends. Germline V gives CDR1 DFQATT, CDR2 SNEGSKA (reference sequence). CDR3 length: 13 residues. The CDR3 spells CSASWGQGYGYTF. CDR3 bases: TGCAGTGCTAGTTGGGGCCAGGGCTATGGCTACACCTTC.

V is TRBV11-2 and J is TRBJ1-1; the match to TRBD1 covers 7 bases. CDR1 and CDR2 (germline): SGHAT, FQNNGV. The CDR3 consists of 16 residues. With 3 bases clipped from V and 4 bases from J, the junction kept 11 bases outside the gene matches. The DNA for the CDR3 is TGTGCCAGCAGCTTTGGTACAGGGGCGAGAACCACTGAAGCTTTCTTT. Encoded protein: CASSFGTGARTTEAFF.

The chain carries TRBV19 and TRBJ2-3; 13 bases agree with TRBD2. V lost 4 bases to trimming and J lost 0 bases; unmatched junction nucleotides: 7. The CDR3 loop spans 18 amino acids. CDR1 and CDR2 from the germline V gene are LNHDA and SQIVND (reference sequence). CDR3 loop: CASSTRTSGSVSTDTQYF. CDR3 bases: TGTGCCAGTAGTACCCGGACTAGCGGGAGTGTTAGCACAGATACGCAGTATTTT.

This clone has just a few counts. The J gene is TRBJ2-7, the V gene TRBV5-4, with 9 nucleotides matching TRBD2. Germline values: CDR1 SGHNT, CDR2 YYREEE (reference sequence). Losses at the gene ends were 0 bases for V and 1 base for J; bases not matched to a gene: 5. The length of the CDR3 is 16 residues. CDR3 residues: CASSLEGSGRSYEQYF. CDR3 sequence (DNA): TGTGCCAGCAGCTTGGAGGGTAGCGGGAGATCCTACGAGCAGTACTTC.

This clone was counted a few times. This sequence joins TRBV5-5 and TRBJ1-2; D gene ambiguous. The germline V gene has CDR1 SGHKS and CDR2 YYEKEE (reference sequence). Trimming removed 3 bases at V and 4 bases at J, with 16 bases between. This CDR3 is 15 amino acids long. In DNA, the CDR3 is TGTGCCAGCAGCTATACCCTCCCGGTCGGCTATGGCTACACCTTC. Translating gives CASSYTLPVGYGYTF.